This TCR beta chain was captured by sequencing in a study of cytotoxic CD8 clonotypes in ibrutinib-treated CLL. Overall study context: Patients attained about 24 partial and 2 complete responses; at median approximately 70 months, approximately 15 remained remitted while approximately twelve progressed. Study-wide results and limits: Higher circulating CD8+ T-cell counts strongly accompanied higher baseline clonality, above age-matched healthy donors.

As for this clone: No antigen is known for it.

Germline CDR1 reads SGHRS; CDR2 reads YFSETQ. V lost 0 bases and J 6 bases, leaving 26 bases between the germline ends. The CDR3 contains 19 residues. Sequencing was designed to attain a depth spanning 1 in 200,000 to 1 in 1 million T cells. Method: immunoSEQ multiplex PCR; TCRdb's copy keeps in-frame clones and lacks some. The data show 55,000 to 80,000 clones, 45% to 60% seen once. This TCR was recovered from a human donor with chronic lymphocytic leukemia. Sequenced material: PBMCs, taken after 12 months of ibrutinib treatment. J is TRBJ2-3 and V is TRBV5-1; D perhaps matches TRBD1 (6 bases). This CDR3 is CASSLDRERSETGKDTQYF. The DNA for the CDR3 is TGCGCCAGCAGCTTGGACAGGGAGAGGAGTGAGACGGGAAAGGATACGCAGTATTTT.